This TCR beta chain originates from a study of blood T cell repertoires in COVID-19. Study-wide context: Collection of acute and convalescent COVID-19 samples took place in the United States, Italy and Spain. PBMCs, B-cell-depleted T cells, or T cells were the source of the cDNA or gDNA that made up the material.

Measured with immunoSEQ multiplex PCR; TCRdb has only the in-frame clones, and not every one. The sample lists 300,000 or so clones; over 80% were seen once. The CDR3 is 15 residues long. V gave up 0 bases and J gave up 6 bases; unmatched junction bases: 8. Germline assignment: CDR1 SGHKS and CDR2 YYEKEE (reference sequence). The genes are TRBV5-5 and TRBJ2-5, with 7 bases fitting TRBD1. The source material was peripheral blood. This TCR derives from a woman aged 40 to 55 who had recovered from COVID-19. DNA of the CDR3: TGTGCCAGCAGCTTGGGGGTGTCAGGGGGTAAGACCCAGTACTTC. This translates into CASSLGVSGGKTQYF.